This entry describes one TCR beta chain. Its specificity is unknown. The sample comes from a study of T cell responses to AZD1222 COVID-19 vaccine. Profiling relied on immunoSEQ multiplex PCR, and the TCRdb table lists in-frame clones only, not all of them. The repertoire consists of approximately 220,000 clones, with 85% to 95% occurring once and the leading ten covering less than 1.2%. Findings and caveats of the study: Spike regions recognized by vaccine-associated CD4 TCRs spanned the protein, led by 160-218 and 743-854.

The sequence derives from an adult in good health. The starting material was peripheral blood, obtained on day 0 of MenACWY control vaccination.

The CDR3 DNA reads as TGTGCCTGGGGCCGGCTGGGACAGGCGAACACTGAAGCTTTCTTT. Protein product: CAWGRLGQANTEAFF. V and J are TRBV30 and TRBJ1-1, with 8 bases aligning to TRBD1. Trimming at V came to 5 bases and at J to 1 base, leaving 9 bases not matched to a gene. This CDR3 contains 15 residues. Germline values: CDR1 GTSNPN, CDR2 SVGIG (reference sequence).